Sequencing of this TCR beta chain was carried out in a study of T-cell memory formation after mild COVID-19. General observations from the study: Contracting clones localized mainly to CM and EM when CD4+ and mainly to EMRA when CD8+.

As to this clonotype: Its antigen is unknown.

The length of the CDR3 is 15 residues. The germline V gene encodes CDR1 SGHRS and CDR2 YFSETQ. The V segment lost 3 bases and the J segment 1 base; nucleotides outside the gene matches: 7. MiXCR was run by TCRdb on the 5' RACE reads, yielding one entry per CDR3 protein. The sample records about 250,000 distinct CDR3 sequences, under 20% being singletons. The sequence came from a man aged 18 to 30 who had mild COVID-19 (a few samples of this study predate the infection). Cell type and time point are not known. The genes are TRBV5-1 and TRBJ2-7; 7 positions match TRBD2. Sample: PBMCs or a T cell subset sorted from them (not recorded which). CDR3 residues: CASSSSTSSSYEQYF. The DNA for the CDR3 is TGCGCCAGCAGCTCGTCGACTAGCTCATCCTACGAGCAGTACTTC.